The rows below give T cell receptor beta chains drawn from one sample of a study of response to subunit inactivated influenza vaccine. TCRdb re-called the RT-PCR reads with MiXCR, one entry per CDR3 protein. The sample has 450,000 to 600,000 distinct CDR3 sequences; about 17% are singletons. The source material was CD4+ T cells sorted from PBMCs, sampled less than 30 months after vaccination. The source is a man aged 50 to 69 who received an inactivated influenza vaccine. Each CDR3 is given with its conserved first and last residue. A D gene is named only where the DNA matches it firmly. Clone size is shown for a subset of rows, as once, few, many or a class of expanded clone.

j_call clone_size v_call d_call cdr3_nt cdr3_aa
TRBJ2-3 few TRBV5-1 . TGCGCCAGCAGCTTGAGGCCTGAAGTGGCAGATACGCAGTATTTT CASSLRPEVADTQYF
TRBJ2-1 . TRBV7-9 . TGTGCCAGCAGCTTGACTCAATGGGAGCAGTTCTTC CASSLTQWEQFF
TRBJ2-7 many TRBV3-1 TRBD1 TGTGCCAGCAGCTCCGGGACAGTTTACGAGCAGTACTTC CASSSGTVYEQYF
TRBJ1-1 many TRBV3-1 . TGTGCCAGCAGCAACACGGGGAACACTGAAGCTTTCTTT CASSNTGNTEAFF
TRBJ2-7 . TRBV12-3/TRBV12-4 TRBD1 TGTGCCAGCAGCGCAGGGGGCGGCCACGAGCAGTACTTC CASSAGGGHEQYF
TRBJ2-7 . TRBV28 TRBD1 TGTGCCAGCAGTTTGGTGGGACAGGGGGACTACGAGCAGTACTTC CASSLVGQGDYEQYF
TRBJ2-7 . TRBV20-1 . TGCAGTGCTAGGATACCGGGACTTTCTCTTGACGAGCAGTACTTC CSARIPGLSLDEQYF
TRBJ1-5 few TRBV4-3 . TGCGCCAGCAGCCAAGATTGGGCAGGCAATCAGCCCCAGCATTTT CASSQDWAGNQPQHF
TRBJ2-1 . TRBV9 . TGTGCCAGCAGCAAAGACCTAGCGATAAGTTCCTACAATGAGCAGTTCTTC CASSKDLAISSYNEQFF
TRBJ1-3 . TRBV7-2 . TGTGCCAGCACCCAATCGGTCGGTGGAAACACCATATATTTT CASTQSVGGNTIYF
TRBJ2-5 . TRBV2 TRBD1 TGTGCCAGCAGTAGGGACAGGGACTCGGAGACCCAGTACTTC CASSRDRDSETQYF
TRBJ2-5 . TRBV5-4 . TGTGCCAGCAGCTTTTCCGGGGCCGGTGGGGAGACCCAGTACTTC CASSFSGAGGETQYF
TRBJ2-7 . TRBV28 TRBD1 TGTGCCAGCAGTTTCGGCAGGGGGCGAAACGAGCAGTACTTC CASSFGRGRNEQYF
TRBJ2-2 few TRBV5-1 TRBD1 TGCGCCAGCAGCTTACAGGGGGCGATTATCACCGGGGAGCTGTTTTTT CASSLQGAIITGELFF
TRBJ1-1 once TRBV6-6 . TGTGCCAGCAGTATGGGGGACTGGAGTGCGGCTTTCTTT CASSMGDWSAAFF
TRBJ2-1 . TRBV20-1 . TGCAGTGCTAGGGTTAACACGGAAAGCTCCTACAATGAGCAGTTCTTC CSARVNTESSYNEQFF
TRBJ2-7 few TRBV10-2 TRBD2 TGCGCCAGTTCGGGACTACGATACGAGCAGTACTTC CASSGLRYEQYF
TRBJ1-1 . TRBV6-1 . TGTGCCAGCACTCAGGTCTGGGGGACCACTGAAGCTTTCTTT CASTQVWGTTEAFF
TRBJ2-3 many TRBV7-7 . TGTGCCAGCAGCCGACGGTCAGGATCCGGGTCAGATACGCAGTATTTT CASSRRSGSGSDTQYF
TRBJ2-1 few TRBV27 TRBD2 TGTGCCAGCAGTCTTAGCGGGGCCTCTCCAGGAGAGCAGTTCTTC CASSLSGASPGEQFF
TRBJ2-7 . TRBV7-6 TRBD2 TGTGCCAGCAGCCCCCGCATGGGGGGGAGATCCTACGAGCAGTACTTC CASSPRMGGRSYEQYF
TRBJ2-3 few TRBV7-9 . TGTGCCAGCAGCTTCCAGGCGGGGCCAGATACGCAGTATTTT CASSFQAGPDTQYF
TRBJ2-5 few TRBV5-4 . TGTGCCAGCAGCGTCCCGCAGGGGGAGACCCAGTACTTC CASSVPQGETQYF
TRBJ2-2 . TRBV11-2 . TGTGCCAGCAGCTTAAACTTCGGGGCCCCAGTTAGGGAGCTGTTTTTT CASSLNFGAPVRELFF
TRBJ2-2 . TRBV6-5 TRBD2 TGTGCCAGCAGTTACTCGACCAGCGGGAAGGTCGGGGAGCTGTTTTTT CASSYSTSGKVGELFF
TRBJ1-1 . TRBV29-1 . TGCAGCGTTGGGAAGACATCACCAGAAGCTTTCTTT CSVGKTSPEAFF
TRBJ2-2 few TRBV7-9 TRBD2 TGTGCCAGCAGCTCCCGGACTAGCGGGCACACCGGGGAGCTGTTTTTT CASSSRTSGHTGELFF
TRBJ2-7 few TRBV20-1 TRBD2 TGCAGTGCTCCTTCCGGGACTAGCCCCCGTCGAGAGCAGTACTTC CSAPSGTSPRREQYF
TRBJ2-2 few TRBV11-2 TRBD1 TGTGCCAGCAGGCATACTTACAGGGGGAACACCGGGGAGCTGTTTTTT CASRHTYRGNTGELFF
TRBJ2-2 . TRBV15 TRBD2 TGTGCCACCAGCAGAGACGGCCCACTAGCGGGAGGTGGGACCGGGGAGCTGTTTTTT CATSRDGPLAGGGTGELFF